This T cell receptor beta chain is drawn from a study of CD8+ T cells in alopecia areata. cDNA reverse transcribed from extracted RNA served as the sequencing template. Produced via immunoSEQ multiplex PCR; TCRdb's table is partial and in-frame only. Among 150,000 or so clones listed, about 89% were seen once. Patients with alopecia areata provided lesional scalp punch biopsies as well as peripheral blood. The CDR3 consists of 15 residues. V gave up 7 bases and J gave up 0 bases, with 15 bases separating them. CDR1 SQVTM and CDR2 ANQGSEA come from the germline V gene. The starting material was CD8+ T cells sorted from blood, obtained at week 0. J is TRBJ2-2 and V is TRBV29-1; tentative D call: TRBD1 (6 bases). This receptor was taken from a human donor with alopecia areata. The CDR3 spells CSARRTESNTGELFF. The CDR3 DNA reads TGCAGCGCCCGCCGGACAGAGTCGAACACCGGGGAGCTGTTTTTT.